These 15 T cell receptor beta chains originate from one sample sequenced in a study of shared clonotypes between healthy human individuals. Produced via immunoSEQ multiplex PCR; TCRdb's table is partial and in-frame only. The sample yields 450,000 to 650,000 clones, around 78% seen once. Sequencing was done on a sample of PBMCs. Receptors originate from a middle-aged woman in good health. Some clones in this sample may be carry-over from other donors' samples.

V and J are TRBV11-3 and TRBJ2-1; 7 bases are a match to TRBD1. V trimming: 5 bases; J trimming: 9 bases; junction bases outside the gene matches: 10. Germline CDR1 reads SGHNT; CDR2 reads YENEEA. The CDR3 has 14 residues. The DNA for the CDR3 is TGTGCCAGCAGCCTCAACCCACAGGGGTCTGAGCAGTTCTTC. It yields the protein CASSLNPQGSEQFF.

The chain couples TRBV11-2 to TRBJ2-1; 15 bases are a match to TRBD2. The CDR3 extends over 16 amino acids. CDR1 and CDR2 (germline): SGHAT, FQNNGV. The V gene end was trimmed by 5 bases and the J gene end by 9 bases; junction bases not matched to a gene: 8. DNA for the CDR3: TGTGCCAGCAGCGCGGGACTAGCGGGAGGTGTGGTTGAGCAGTTCTTC. Its translation: CASSAGLAGGVVEQFF.

This chain connects TRBV30 to TRBJ1-1, with unresolved D. V was shortened by 5 bases and J by 11 bases, with 18 bases between the two germline ends. The CDR3 covers 12 residues. Germline loops: CDR1 GTSNPN, CDR2 SVGIG (reference sequence). The CDR3 nucleotides are TGTGCCTGGGGGCCTGACTTCAGTAGGGCTTTCTTT. It specifies CAWGPDFSRAFF.

The J gene is TRBJ1-1, the V gene TRBV20-1, with D uncertain. The length of the CDR3 is 11 residues. Between the trimmed V and J ends, which lost 3 bases and 12 bases, there was a span of 14 bases. The germline CDR1 and CDR2 sequences are DFQATT and SNEGSKA (reference sequence). CDR3 nucleotides: TGCAGTGCTAGCCTGACGGGATTTACTTTCTTT. Amino acid sequence: CSASLTGFTFF.

This clone has only a few counts. This chain joins TRBV9 and TRBJ1-1; 8 nucleotides line up with TRBD1. The CDR3 has 14 residues. Germline CDR1 and CDR2: SGDLS and YYNGEE. V lost 4 bases and J lost 2; bases outside the gene matches: 4. CDR3 residues: CASSKGQVNTEAFF. The CDR3 DNA reads TGTGCCAGCAGCAAGGGACAGGTCAACACTGAAGCTTTCTTT.

J is TRBJ2-5 and V is TRBV15; TRBD1 matches 8 bases. This CDR3 comprises 15 residues. Germline CDR1 and CDR2: LNHNV and YYDKDF (reference sequence). Unmatched junction bases numbered 7, after V lost 1 base and J lost 6 bases. CDR3 nucleotide sequence: TGTGCCACCAGCAGAGTGGGACAGGCTTTTCAGACCCAGTACTTC. Its protein is CATSRVGQAFQTQYF.

This clone was detected many times. Other DNA sequences within the sample encode an identical CDR3. This chain links TRBV28 with TRBJ2-1; 13 bases align to TRBD2. CDR1 MDHEN and CDR2 SYDVKM come from the germline V gene. V shed 5 bases, J shed 7 bases, and the junction held 8 bases outside the gene matches. CDR3 length: 16 amino acids. CDR3 nucleotides: TGTGCCAGCAGTCTCTGGACTAGCGGGAGTAGGAATGAGCAGTTCTTC. This sequence encodes CASSLWTSGSRNEQFF.

The chain employs TRBV6-1 and TRBJ1-5; D remains ambiguous. The V gene lost 1 base and the J gene lost 7 bases, with 8 bases spanning the gap. This CDR3 comprises 13 residues. Germline V CDR1 and CDR2: MNHNS, SASEGT. The CDR3 spells CASSEVTVQPQHF. CDR3 nucleotides: TGTGCCAGCAGTGAAGTTACAGTACAGCCCCAGCATTTT.

V usage is TRBV9 and J usage is TRBJ2-5, with 9 nucleotides matching TRBD1. The J call is uncertain, as TRBJ2-7 better fits the DNA end. Germline V lookup: CDR1 SGDLS, CDR2 YYNGEE. The CDR3 sequence is 15 residues long. The CDR3 here is CASSASTGGIGEQYF. CDR3 sequence (DNA): TGTGCCAGCAGCGCCTCGACAGGGGGTATTGGCGAGCAGTACTTC.

The chain recombines TRBV5-1 with TRBJ1-1; tentative D call: TRBD1 (5 bases). Looked up from germline, CDR1 is SGHRS and CDR2 is YFSETQ. The CDR3 consists of 15 residues. The germline V and J ends were trimmed by 4 bases and 5 bases, with 18 bases remaining between them. CDR3 in DNA: TGCGCCAGCAGCCCTACCAGAACACGGGGGACTGAAGCTTTCTTT. This translates into CASSPTRTRGTEAFF.

Only a few counts were recorded for this clone. This may be a read error, as it is one base from a much larger clone. The chain is built from TRBV2 and TRBJ1-1; D might be TRBD1 (6 bases). Germline loops: CDR1 SNHLY, CDR2 FYNNEI. The CDR3 has 14 amino acids. The germline V and J ends were trimmed by 7 bases and 5 bases, with 17 bases remaining between them. CDR3 in amino acids: CASTERAGETEAFF. The CDR3 DNA reads as TGTGCCAGCACCGAACGTGCAGGGGAGACTGAAGCTTTCTTT.

The rearrangement links TRBV28 to TRBJ1-1; TRBD1 is a possible D gene (5 bases). CDR1 and CDR2 from the germline V gene are MDHEN and SYDVKM. V was cut by 6 bases and J by 3 bases, with 11 bases left in between. This CDR3 is built from 13 residues. CDR3 sequence: CASSSIGDTEAFF. Here the CDR3 DNA reads TGTGCCAGCAGCAGCATAGGGGACACTGAAGCTTTCTTT.

In its sample, this clone was seen a few times. This CDR3 reads CASSLSRQGEQFF. The DNA for the CDR3 is TGTGCCAGCAGTTTATCGCGACAGGGCGAGCAGTTCTTC. The V and J genes are TRBV27 and TRBJ2-1; 7 nucleotides line up with TRBD1. The germline gives CDR1 MNHEY, CDR2 SMNVEV (reference sequence). V lost 0 bases, J lost 10 bases, and 3 bases stayed unmatched. The length of the CDR3 is 13 residues.

Comment on this clone: At one end the junction does not follow the germline gene, possibly because of a read error. The chain employs TRBV27 and TRBJ2-7, with D perhaps matching TRBD1 or TRBD2 (5 bases each). Per germline, CDR1 MNHEY and CDR2 SMNVEV (reference sequence). This CDR3 is built from 15 residues. DNA for the CDR3: TGTGCCTGCAGTCAGACTTGGGGGACCCTCGAAGAGCAGTACTTC. Translated: CACSQTWGTLEEQYF.

The CDR3 DNA follows: TGTGCCAGCAGCTTGTGGGGGGGCGGAGAGACCCAGTACTTC. Translating gives CASSLWGGGETQYF. This sequence joins TRBV5-6 and TRBJ2-5; maybe TRBD2 (7 bases). The germline V gene encodes CDR1 SGHDT and CDR2 YYEEEE. V lost 1 base and J 4 bases, leaving 11 bases between the germline ends. This CDR3 spans 14 amino acids.